This T cell receptor beta chain originates from a study of cytomegalovirus exposure and HLA in healthy donors (dated by TCRdb to between 2016 and 2019). In the study overall: In an earlier analysis of about 560 of the donors, 250 to 350 Gb of sequence data and approximately 100 million unique TCR beta sequences from about 190 million T cells were reported. A later genetic analysis took genome-wide SNP genotypes for 398 of the 666 donors and used that subset as a discovery cohort. A later analysis re-analyzed previously published TCR beta repertoires from 666 donors and added high-resolution HLA genotyping to study TCR occurrence patterns. The T cell repertoires of several hundred subjects were profiled by immunosequencing and related to cytomegalovirus serostatus. The study aimed to test whether cataloging public T cell receptors could reveal signatures of past pathogen exposure. Rather than drawing on any new phenotypic data, the later analysis identified candidate immune exposures from TCR beta sequences and the way those sequences occurred across donors. High-throughput TCR immunosequencing, statistical association of individual TCRs with disease status, and machine learning were combined to predict cytomegalovirus infection status. Donor age, sex, ethnicity and CMV serostatus were compiled together with the repertoire data. All discovery cohort repertoires had been generated using a single sequencing platform. Of the 398 genotyped donors, about 80% fell in the genetic ancestry cluster associated with self-reported Caucasian donors. The number of typed donors differed by locus: about 629-630 for A, B, C, DRB1 and DQB1; some 500 for DQA1; 600 to 610 for DPA1; and around 450 for DPB1. Across approximately 420 genotyped donors of the cohort, an average of about 200,000 unique TCR beta nucleotide sequences per donor were sequenced, and roughly 18% of those sequences were non-productive. Both class I and class II loci were covered by HLA typing, at four-digit resolution. A separate validation cohort of about 110 different subjects was used in addition to the approximately 640-subject first cohort. Approximately 300 gigabases of sequencing data and around 87 million unique TCR sequences were included in an early release covering 500 to 750 HLA-typed donors. Four to six DR-DQ haplotypes were handled as single units for association and clustering, since linkage in the cohort was strong. An earlier analysis of approximately 630 of the donors applied high-throughput TCR beta sequencing to assess whether each TCR beta V gene segment acted as functional or pseudogenic.

To prepare the library, the immunoSEQ multiplex PCR assay was applied. The multiplex PCR relied on a mix of 60 forward primers for TCR Vbeta segments and 13 reverse primers for TCR Jbeta segments. The CDR3 region of rearranged TCR beta genes was amplified from genomic DNA by a multiplex PCR assay. The amplified TCR beta libraries were sequenced on the Illumina HiSeq System as 87-base-pair reads. As for the original processing: A later analysis tallied around 82 million unique TCR beta chains across the 550 to 850 repertoires, and some 10 million of those chains were shared by two or more donors. To remove PCR and sequencing errors, raw reads were error-corrected and collapsed into unique sequences using a nearest-neighbor algorithm that merged closely related sequences. To assign V, D and J gene segments, CDR3 sequences were aligned to IMGT reference sequences. For a sequence to be retained, a match of at least six nucleotides was required to both a V gene segment and a J gene segment. Rearrangements were called productive when the CDR3 lacked stop codons and stayed in frame with V and J; all others were non-productive. Following IMGT convention, CDR3 was defined as the stretch from the second conserved V-encoded cysteine up to the conserved J-encoded phenylalanine. In an earlier analysis of roughly 610 of the donors, sequences lacking an unambiguous match to a single V gene segment were excluded. In an earlier analysis of approximately 550 of the donors, V segments were called functional above 56.7% productive rearrangements and were called segregating when the between-donor standard deviation exceeded 5%. A statistical classification framework was built to diagnose cytomegalovirus status from the catalog of TCR beta chain sequences. V and J gene assignment, in a later analysis, came from comparing TCR nucleotide sequences with IMGT/GENE-DB human TR gene sequences. Using the TCRdist pipeline, a later analysis assigned CDR3 sequences along with most-parsimonious VDJ recombination scenarios. A later analysis defined each TCR beta chain by its CDR3 amino acid sequence plus V-gene family, and excluded reads lacking a unique V-gene family. A later analysis removed 500 to 650 highly shared, low-generation-probability nucleotide sequences to deal with suspected cross-contamination and a sequencing artifact. For each public chain, a later analysis derived a clonal expansion index from normalized ranks of inferred template counts within each repertoire. In a later analysis, generation probabilities were computed using a VDJ recombination model fitted to out-of-frame rearrangements, and the results were checked against IGoR. A later analysis scored TCR-TCR, TCR-HLA and TCR-CMV co-occurrence with hypergeometric tests, applying a repertoire-size bias correction to TCR pairs. A later analysis estimated false discovery rates by permuting HLA or CMV assignments 20 times. In a later analysis, co-occurring TCRs were grouped using DBSCAN, with TCRdist sequence similarity added in when clustering inside HLA-allele-positive subsets. Repertoires with fewer than 30,000 or more than 120,000 public chains, plus five repertoires with anomalous nucleotide sharing, were excluded from co-occurrence clustering. TCRdb stores this immuneACCESS table with in-frame sequences only. Part of the clones is absent; in the studies checked, under half of the shortfall reflects unresolved V genes, and no reason is known for the rest. V and J calls and clone size follow that table, whereas D and trimming were derived from the DNA. The sample yields 150,000 to 200,000 clones; 75% to 85% were counted once. The ten largest clones add up to about 2% of the sample.

General findings and caveats noted by the study authors: Because the 87-base-pair reads could not distinguish some IMGT-functional V segments, including TRBV6-2 and TRBV6-3, those segments were excluded. Over 15 rarely observed V segments, including chromosome 9 orphons, were excluded from the earlier analysis of a few hundred of the donors because counts were too low. A cluster of highly shared sequence variants was judged likely to represent a technical artifact of the sequencing pipeline. Specific HLA alleles were associated with about 17,000 TCR beta sequences at a false discovery rate of 0.05 in a later analysis. In both the original and validation cohorts, the classifier was reported to diagnose cytomegalovirus status with high specificity and sensitivity. HLA typing was unavailable for some donors at each locus, so association tests used only the typed subset. In a later analysis, HLA-associated TCR beta chains were found to be more clonally expanded and to have lower generation probabilities than equally common non-associated chains. Strong co-occurrence of HLA alleles, especially DR and DQ, made assigning TCR associations to individual alleles difficult. According to a later analysis, TCR association rates differed among HLA loci, with DRB1 alleles showing the most associated TCRs and HLA-C alleles showing the fewest. In this cohort, only TCR beta chains were sequenced, and detectable features were limited by the absence of alpha or paired-chain data. A further reported finding was that TCR beta sequences accurately predicted the HLA-A and HLA-B alleles for most subjects in the first cohort. The authors suggested that the approach could potentially be generalized to other disease states and immunological phenotypes. In the study, some 160 TCR beta chains were listed as associated with cytomegalovirus. In a later analysis, several top co-occurrence clusters were reported to appear linked to parvovirus B19, influenza, CMV and Epstein-Barr virus. The presence/absence analyses assumed that sequencing depth was roughly uniform across donors, and that assumption may not be true. According to a later analysis, most CMV-associated TCR beta chains appeared to be HLA-restricted, and the HLA associations seemed to be driven largely by CMV exposure. Compared with the roughly 700-donor mean, donors in an Asian-associated ancestry cluster had fewer N-insertions in productive TCRs, according to a later genetic analysis. Most TCR sequences were seen in very few donors, while some public TCRs were found in many individuals. Three of the identified cytomegalovirus-associated TCR beta chains were confirmed in vitro to be specific for cytomegalovirus antigens. Immune exposure information for the cohort was limited to CMV serostatus. Linkage disequilibrium might explain the correlated functional status among segregating V segments, but an unknown experimental factor could not be ruled out. A later genetic analysis associated a missense DCLRE1C variant with V-gene and J-gene trimming of TCR beta chains, and an independent cohort replicated the association. In an earlier analysis of about 600 of the donors, most TCR beta V segments appeared in productive rearrangements about 90% or about 30% of the time, broadly matching IMGT annotations.

V sheds 1 base and J sheds 6 bases, leaving 13 bases between their ends. The germline V gene gives CDR1 as SGHRS and CDR2 as YFSETQ. From cysteine to phenylalanine, the CDR3 is 15 amino acids long. Only the CDR3 region is kept as DNA, spanning 45 bases read in frame from base 1. In total, 630 or so healthy bone marrow donors made up the cohort. At the time of sampling, every cohort member was nominally healthy, though immune exposures that went unrecorded were likely present. The donor tested CMV seronegative, placing the donor among the 350 or so seronegative members of the cohort. Every donor gave a peripheral blood sample, and the peripheral blood mononuclear cells from that sample were used for TCR beta sequencing. The Qiagen DNeasy Blood Extraction Kit was used to extract genomic DNA from the blood cell samples. Comment on this clone: What this receptor recognizes is not known. Per-nucleotide qualities are absent, and no much larger clonotype sits a single base away.

The sequenced sample consisted of PBMCs. In this chain, TRBV5-1 is recombined with TRBJ2-2, and possibly TRBD1, on 5 matching bases. This clonotype originated in a woman aged 50 to 60 in good health and CMV-seronegative. The CDR3 region: CASSLTTRAAGELFF. The nucleotide sequence is given as TGCGCCAGCAGCTTGACTACCAGGGCCGCCGGGGAGCTGTTTTTT.